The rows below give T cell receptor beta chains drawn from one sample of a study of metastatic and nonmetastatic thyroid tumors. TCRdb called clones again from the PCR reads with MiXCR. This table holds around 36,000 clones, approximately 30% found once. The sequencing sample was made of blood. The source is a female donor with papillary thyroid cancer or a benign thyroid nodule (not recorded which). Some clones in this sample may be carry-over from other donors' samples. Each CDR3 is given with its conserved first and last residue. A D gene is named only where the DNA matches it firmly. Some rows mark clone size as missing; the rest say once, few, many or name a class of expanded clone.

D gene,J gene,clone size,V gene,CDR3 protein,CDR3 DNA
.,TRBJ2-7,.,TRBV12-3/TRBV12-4,CASKRGESYEQYF,TGTGCCAGCAAGCGTGGGGAGAGTTACGAGCAGTACTTC
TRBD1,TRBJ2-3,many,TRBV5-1,CASSAGQGVQYF,TGCGCCAGCAGCGCCGGACAGGGCGTTCAGTATTTT
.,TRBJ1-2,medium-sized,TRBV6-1,CASSERSEGDHSNYGYTF,TGTGCCAGCAGTGAACGATCCGAGGGGGACCACTCTAACTATGGCTACACCTTC
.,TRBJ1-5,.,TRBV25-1,CASSDRSNQPQHF,TGTGCCAGCAGTGATCGGAGCAATCAGCCCCAGCATTTT
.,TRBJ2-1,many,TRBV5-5,CASSSIREQFF,TGTGCCAGCAGCTCCATCAGGGAGCAGTTCTTC
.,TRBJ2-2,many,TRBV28,CASSLQNTGELFF,TGTGCCAGCAGTTTGCAGAACACCGGGGAGCTGTTTTTT
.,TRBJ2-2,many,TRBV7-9,CASSPRDATGELFF,TGTGCCAGCAGCCCCCGGGACGCCACCGGGGAGCTGTTTTTT
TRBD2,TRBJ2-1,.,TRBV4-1,CASSQEASGSRNEQFF,TGCGCCAGCAGCCAAGAAGCTAGCGGGAGTCGAAATGAGCAGTTCTTC
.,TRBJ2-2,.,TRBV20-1,CSARAPGGRTGELFF,TGCAGTGCTAGAGCCCCTGGGGGGCGCACCGGGGAGCTGTTTTTT
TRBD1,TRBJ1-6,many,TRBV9,CASSLRTGYNSPLHF,TGTGCCAGCAGCCTCCGGACAGGTTATAATTCACCCCTCCACTTT
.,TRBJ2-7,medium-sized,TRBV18,CASSPGQVSSYEQYF,TGTGCCAGCTCACCAGGGCAGGTTAGCTCCTACGAGCAGTACTTC
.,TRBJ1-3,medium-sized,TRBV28,CASSSPKSTAPSGNTIYF,TGTGCCAGCAGTTCCCCCAAGTCGACAGCGCCCTCTGGAAACACCATATATTTT
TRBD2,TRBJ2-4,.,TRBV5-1,CASSNLAGVPKNIQYF,TGCGCCAGCAGCAACCTAGCGGGAGTCCCCAAAAACATTCAGTACTTC
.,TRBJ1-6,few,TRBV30,CAWSAGTEKSSYNSPLHF,TGTGCCTGGAGTGCCGGGACCGAAAAAAGCTCCTATAATTCACCCCTCCACTTT
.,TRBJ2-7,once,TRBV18,CASSPPGRTYEQYF,TGTGCCAGCTCTCCACCCGGGAGAACCTACGAGCAGTACTTC
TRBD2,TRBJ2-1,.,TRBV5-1,CASSLDGGVHNEQFF,TGCGCCAGCAGCCTGGACGGGGGGGTCCACAATGAGCAGTTCTTC
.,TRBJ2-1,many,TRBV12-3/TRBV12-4,CASSPGSGSYNEQFF,TGTGCCAGCAGCCCCGGGAGTGGCTCCTACAATGAGCAGTTCTTC
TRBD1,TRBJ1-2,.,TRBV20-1,CSARTRTGDGYTF,TGCAGTGCTAGAACTCGGACAGGGGATGGCTACACCTTC
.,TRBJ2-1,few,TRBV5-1,CASSLGGSYEQFF,TGCGCCAGCAGCTTGGGTGGATCCTACGAGCAGTTCTTC
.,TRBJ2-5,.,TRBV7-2,CASSPRRGGETQYF,TGTGCCAGCAGCCCACGGCGCGGTGGGGAGACCCAGTACTTC
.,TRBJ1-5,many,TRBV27,CASSLWGGEPQHF,TGTGCCAGCAGCCTTTGGGGTGGTGAGCCCCAGCATTTT
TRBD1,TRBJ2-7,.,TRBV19,CASSKTQGSEHYF,TGTGCCAGTAGTAAGACACAGGGGTCAGAGCATTACTTC
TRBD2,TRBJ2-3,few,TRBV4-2,CASSPDPQRGASDTQYF,TGTGCCAGCAGCCCGGACCCGCAGCGGGGGGCCTCAGATACGCAGTATTTT
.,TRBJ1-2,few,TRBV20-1,CSALAGDESYGYTF,TGCAGTGCTCTCGCCGGGGATGAGTCCTATGGCTACACCTTC
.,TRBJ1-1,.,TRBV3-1,CASSQGGKKDTEAFF,TGTGCCAGCAGCCAGGGGGGGAAAAAGGACACTGAAGCTTTCTTT
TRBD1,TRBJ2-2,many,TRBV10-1,CASSKDRSRVELFF,TGCGCCAGCAGCAAGGACAGGTCGCGAGTGGAGCTGTTTTTT
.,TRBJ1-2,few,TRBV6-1,CASSEDRAGDYGYTF,TGTGCCAGCAGTGAAGACAGGGCCGGCGACTATGGCTACACCTTC
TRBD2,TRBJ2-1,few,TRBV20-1,CSAITGLAGGGYNEQFF,TGCAGTGCCATCACTGGACTAGCGGGGGGAGGCTACAATGAGCAGTTCTTC
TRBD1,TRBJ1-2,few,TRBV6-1,CASSDRDRAIVSYTF,TGTGCCAGCAGTGATAGGGACAGGGCTATTGTAAGCTACACCTTC
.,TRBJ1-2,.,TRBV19,CASSRSQVRYGDTF,TGTGCCAGTAGTAGGTCGCAGGTCCGGTATGGCGACACCTTC
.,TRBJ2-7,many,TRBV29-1,CSVEIGDGAYEQYF,TGCAGCGTTGAAATCGGTGACGGAGCCTACGAGCAGTACTTC
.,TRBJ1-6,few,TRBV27,CASSFRQERSYNSPLHF,TGTGCCAGCAGTTTCCGACAGGAGAGATCCTATAATTCACCCCTCCACTTT
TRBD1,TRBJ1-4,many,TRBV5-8,CASSLLGQGDEKLFF,TGTGCCAGCAGCTTGCTGGGACAGGGGGATGAAAAACTGTTTTTT
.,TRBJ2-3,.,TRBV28,CDSGLPGTDTQYF,TGTGACAGCGGTTTACCGGGCACAGATACGCAGTATTTT
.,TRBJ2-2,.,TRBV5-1,CASSLEAYGELFF,TGCGCCAGCAGCTTGGAAGCTTACGGGGAGCTGTTTTTT
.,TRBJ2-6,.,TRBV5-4,CASTLDGYSSGANVLTF,TGTGCCAGCACCCTGGACGGGTATTCCTCTGGGGCCAACGTCCTGACTTTC
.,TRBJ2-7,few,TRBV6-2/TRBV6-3,CASSPTPFGGVSYEQYF,TGTGCCAGCAGCCCCACTCCCTTCGGCGGAGTCTCCTACGAGCAGTACTTC
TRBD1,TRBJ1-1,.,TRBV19,CASSIVGTARDEAFF,TGTGCCAGTAGTATAGTAGGGACAGCTCGGGATGAAGCTTTCTTT